The 22 T cell receptor beta chains below were found in one sample sequenced in a study of blood T cell repertoires in COVID-19. Generated by immunoSEQ multiplex PCR, the TCRdb table keeps only in-frame clones and is missing some. The data contain fewer than 110,000 clones, approximately 92% of them seen just once; the ten biggest clones take up approximately 5.7%. Sequenced: peripheral blood. The receptors originated from a man in his forties or fifties with active COVID-19.

The CDR3 loop is CASSSGTGLAYEQYF. CDR3 coding DNA: TGCGCCAGCAGCTCGGGGACAGGGCTGGCCTACGAGCAGTACTTC. This chain links TRBV5-1 with TRBJ2-7, with 9 nucleotides matching TRBD1. The CDR3 sequence is 15 residues long. Losses at the gene ends were 3 bases for V and 2 bases for J; bases not matched to a gene: 6. Germline V gives CDR1 SGHRS, CDR2 YFSETQ. The full variable domain, completed using reference TRBV5-1 and TRBJ2-7, is KAGVTQTPRYLIKTRGQQVTLSCSPISGHRSVSWYQQTPGQGLQFLFEYFSETQRNKGNFPGRFSGRQFSNSRSEMNVSTLELGDSALYLCASSSGTGLAYEQYFGPGTRLTVT.

The chain employs TRBV6-6 and TRBJ2-7; TRBD2 aligns across 8 bases. V was pared by 0 bases and J by 5 bases, with 9 bases of the junction left unmatched. Germline CDR1 MNHNY, CDR2 SVGAGI (reference sequence). CDR3 length: 16 residues. The CDR3 loop reads CASSYSIREGRDEQYF. For the CDR3, the DNA is TGTGCCAGCAGTTACTCGATTCGGGAGGGCCGGGACGAGCAGTACTTC.

The V and J genes are TRBV19 and TRBJ2-1; 12 bases fit TRBD2. The CDR3 has 16 amino acids. Germline assignment: CDR1 LNHDA and CDR2 SQIVND (reference sequence). V lost 5 bases, J lost 4 bases, and 6 bases stayed unmatched. DNA of the CDR3: TGTGCCAGTAGTGGACCGGGACTAGCGGGTTACAATGAGCAGTTCTTC. It is translated as CASSGPGLAGYNEQFF. The complete variable domain, with remaining parts taken from reference TRBV19 and TRBJ2-1, reads DGGITQSPKYLFRKEGQNVTLSCEQNLNHDAMYWYRQDPGQGLRLIYYSQIVNDFQKGDIAEGYSVSREKKESFPLTVTSAQKNPTAFYLCASSGPGLAGYNEQFFGPGTRLTVL.

Only one count was recorded for this clone. V and J are TRBV10-3 and TRBJ1-1; tentative D call: TRBD1 (6 bases). Germline V gives CDR1 ENHRY, CDR2 SYGVKD. This CDR3 region has 14 residues. Trimming took off 6 bases at V and 0 bases at J, with 11 bases between the two ends. This CDR3 reads CAISLRDMNTEAFF. The CDR3 nucleotides are TGTGCCATCAGCCTGAGGGACATGAACACTGAAGCTTTCTTT.

CDR3 sequence reads: CASKDSLSYNEQFF. CDR3 nucleotides: TGCGCCAGCAAGGACTCCCTCTCCTACAATGAGCAGTTCTTC. The gene calls are TRBV5-1 and TRBJ2-1, with TRBD2 as a possible D gene (5 bases). The CDR3 is 14 amino acids. Trimming stripped 6 bases from V and 0 bases from J, with 10 bases between. CDR1 SGHRS and CDR2 YFSETQ come from the germline V gene.

This clone was counted once. The chain couples TRBV2 to TRBJ1-4; D gene ambiguous. V was cut by 4 bases and J by 6 bases, with 12 bases left in between. The CDR3 runs 14 residues. The germline V gene encodes CDR1 SNHLY and CDR2 FYNNEI. The CDR3 is CASSGRPLHEKLFF. CDR3 DNA sequence: TGTGCCAGCAGTGGCAGGCCCCTACATGAAAAACTGTTTTTT.

The chain uses TRBV19 and TRBJ2-6; tentatively, D is TRBD1 (6 bases). Germline CDR1 reads LNHDA; CDR2 reads SQIVND (reference sequence). The CDR3 extends over 14 amino acids. V gave up 7 bases and J gave up 4 bases, with 11 bases separating them. CDR3 amino acids: CASNTGPGANVLTF. As DNA, the CDR3 is TGTGCCAGTAACACAGGGCCCGGGGCCAACGTCCTGACTTTC.

The genes are TRBV7-3 and TRBJ2-3; no firm D call. With 1 base removed from V and 1 base from J, the gap between germline ends came to 9 bases. The CDR3 runs 15 residues. In germline, CDR1 is SGHTA, CDR2 FQGTGA. The DNA of the CDR3 is TGTGCCAGCAGCTTAAGTGGAGAACGCACAGATACGCAGTATTTT. Translating gives CASSLSGERTDTQYF.

The chain has TRBV27 and TRBJ2-7; 10 bases align to TRBD1. V shed 5 bases and J 5 bases; nucleotides not matched to a gene: 6. Germline assignment: CDR1 MNHEY and CDR2 SMNVEV (reference sequence). CDR3 length: 14 residues. CDR3 protein: CASSDRGPTNEQYF. The CDR3 region has the DNA TGTGCCAGCAGTGACAGGGGGCCCACCAACGAGCAGTACTTC.

CDR3 nucleotides: TGCGCCAGCAGCTTCGGACTAGCGGGAAGAAACATTCAGTACTTC. Its protein product is CASSFGLAGRNIQYF. This chain connects TRBV5-1 to TRBJ2-4; TRBD2 matches at 12 bases. From germline, CDR1 is SGHRS and CDR2 YFSETQ. V dropped 2 bases and J dropped 6; count of bases not matched to a gene: 3. The length of the CDR3 is 15 residues.

The chain combines TRBV18 with TRBJ2-3; 7 nucleotides align to TRBD2. The CDR3 is made up of 16 amino acids. CDR1 and CDR2 from the germline V gene are KGHSH and LQKENI. J lost 3 bases, V lost 5 bases, and 11 bases had no gene match. The CDR3 reads CASSDKDDGRTDTQYF. In DNA form, the CDR3 reads TGTGCCAGCTCAGACAAAGATGACGGGAGGACAGATACGCAGTATTTT. The whole variable domain, remainder taken from reference TRBV18 and TRBJ2-3, is NAGVMQNPRHLVRRRGQEARLRCSPMKGHSHVYWYRQLPEEGLKFMVYLQKENIIDESGMPKERFSAEFPKEGPSILRIQQVVRGDSAAYFCASSDKDDGRTDTQYFGPGTRLTVL.

The chain recombines TRBV15 with TRBJ2-1, with a tentative D call TRBD2 (5 bases). V gave up 1 base and J gave up 5 bases, with 15 bases separating them. The CDR3 sequence is 16 residues long. Germline V lookup: CDR1 LNHNV, CDR2 YYDKDF (reference sequence). In DNA, the CDR3 is TGTGCCACCAGCAGAGCCCTCAGCGGAGGAAACAATGAGCAGTTCTTC. It yields the protein CATSRALSGGNNEQFF.

The chain employs TRBV2 and TRBJ1-5; D unclear. Germline CDR1 is SNHLY and CDR2 is FYNNEI. V lost 6 bases and J lost 3, with 18 bases in between. The CDR3 totals 16 residues. The CDR3, as DNA: TGTGCCAGCAGCGCAAGCGGCCTTAGTTTCAATCAGCCCCAGCATTTT. Residues: CASSASGLSFNQPQHF.

The chain joins TRBV10-1 to TRBJ2-1; D might be TRBD2 (5 bases). The CDR3 extends over 16 amino acids. Germline-derived CDR1 and CDR2 are WNHNN and SYGVQD (reference sequence). Trimming removed 0 bases at V and 3 bases at J, with 12 bases between. This chain's CDR3 is CASSESSGLRYNEQFF. The DNA of the CDR3 is TGCGCCAGCAGTGAGTCGAGCGGTCTGCGCTACAATGAGCAGTTCTTC.

This clone was detected only once. The rearrangement links TRBV24-1 to TRBJ1-3; the match to TRBD1 covers 8 bases. The CDR3 contains 16 residues. V was clipped by 4 bases and J by 0 bases; unmatched bases: 4. CDR1 is KGHDR and CDR2 is SFDVKD in the germline V gene. CDR3: CATSDHGQGSGNTIYF. For the CDR3, the DNA is TGTGCCACCAGTGACCACGGACAGGGCTCTGGAAACACCATATATTTT.

This chain links TRBV21-1 with TRBJ1-2; the listed D gene, TRBD1, was not tested against the DNA. TRBV21-1 has pseudogene status. The CDR3 is made up of 16 amino acids. The CDR3 region has the DNA TGTGCCAGCAGCAAACCTGACAGGGGGCATTACTATGGCTACACCTTC. This sequence encodes CASSKPDRGHYYGYTF.

This chain uses TRBV18 with TRBJ1-1; D unclear. Germline CDR1 is KGHSH and CDR2 is LQKENI. This CDR3 is 14 amino acids long. V lost 3 bases to trimming and J lost 4 bases, with 12 bases between them. The CDR3 region has the DNA TGTGCCAGCTCACCTTCCCATCAATCCACTGAAGCTTTCTTT. It codes for CASSPSHQSTEAFF.

This chain links TRBV30 with TRBJ2-5, with D possibly TRBD1 on 8 matching bases. V gave up 2 bases and J gave up 3 bases, with 25 bases separating them. The length of the CDR3 is 18 residues. Germline loops: CDR1 GTSNPN, CDR2 SVGIG (reference sequence). CDR3 in amino acids: CAWSTANFGQGGEETQYF. DNA for the CDR3: TGTGCCTGGAGTACGGCCAATTTCGGACAGGGAGGGGAAGAGACCCAGTACTTC.

V and J are TRBV30 and TRBJ1-1; no clear D gene. The germline gives CDR1 GTSNPN, CDR2 SVGIG (reference sequence). The CDR3 extends over 14 amino acids. Trimming took 2 bases from V and 2 from J, leaving 12 bases between them. DNA for the CDR3: TGTGCCTGGAGTAAGGCCGGGATCAACACTGAAGCTTTCTTT. Protein sequence: CAWSKAGINTEAFF.

The chain links TRBV2 to TRBJ2-1; D ambiguous. The CDR3 contains 14 residues. Trimming cost V 1 base and J 7 bases, with 11 bases left between them. Looked up from germline, CDR1 is SNHLY and CDR2 is FYNNEI. As DNA, the CDR3 is TGTGCCAGCAGTGAAGGACTCGTGAGGAATGAGCAGTTCTTC. It yields the protein CASSEGLVRNEQFF. Combining the CDR3 with reference TRBV2 and TRBJ2-1 gives the whole variable domain EPEVTQTPSHQVTQMGQEVILRCVPISNHLYFYWYRQILGQKVEFLVSFYNNEISEKSEIFDDQFSVERPDGSNFTLKIRSTKLEDSAMYFCASSEGLVRNEQFFGPGTRLTVL.

The rearrangement links TRBV28 to TRBJ2-7, with TRBD1 matching over 7 bases. The V and J ends lost 5 bases and 1 base, in that order; junction bases with no gene match: 8. CDR1 and CDR2 from the germline V gene are MDHEN and SYDVKM. The CDR3 runs to 15 residues. CDR3 sequence (DNA): TGTGCCAGCAGTGTCGGGACAGCCCTTTCCTACGAGCAGTACTTC. Translating gives CASSVGTALSYEQYF.

The CDR3 DNA reads TGTGCCACCAGTGCCACGCCGGGGTCACCCCGCACAGATACGCAGTATTTT. Amino acid sequence: CATSATPGSPRTDTQYF. This chain links TRBV24-1 with TRBJ2-3; D is perhaps TRBD2 (5 bases). This CDR3 is 17 amino acids long. With 5 bases removed from V and 1 base from J, the gap between germline ends came to 18 bases. From germline, CDR1 is KGHDR and CDR2 SFDVKD.